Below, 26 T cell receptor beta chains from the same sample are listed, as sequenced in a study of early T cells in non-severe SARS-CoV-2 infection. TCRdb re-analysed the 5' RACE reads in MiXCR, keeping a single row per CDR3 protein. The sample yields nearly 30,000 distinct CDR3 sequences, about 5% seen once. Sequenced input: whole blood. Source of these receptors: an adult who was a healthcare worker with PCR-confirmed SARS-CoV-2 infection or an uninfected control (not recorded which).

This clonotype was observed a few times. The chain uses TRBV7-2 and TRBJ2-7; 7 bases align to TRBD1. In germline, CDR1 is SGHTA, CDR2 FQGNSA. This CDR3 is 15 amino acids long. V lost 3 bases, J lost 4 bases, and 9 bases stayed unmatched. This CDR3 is CASSFGTGTAYEQYF. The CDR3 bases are TGTGCCAGCAGCTTCGGAACAGGGACAGCTTACGAGCAGTACTTC.

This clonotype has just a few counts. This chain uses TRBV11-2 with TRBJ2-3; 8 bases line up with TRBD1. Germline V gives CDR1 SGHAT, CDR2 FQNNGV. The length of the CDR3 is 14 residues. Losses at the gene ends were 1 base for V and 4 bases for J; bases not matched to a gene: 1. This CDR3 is CASSLAGGADTQYF. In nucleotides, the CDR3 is TGTGCCAGCAGCTTAGCAGGGGGCGCAGATACGCAGTATTTT.

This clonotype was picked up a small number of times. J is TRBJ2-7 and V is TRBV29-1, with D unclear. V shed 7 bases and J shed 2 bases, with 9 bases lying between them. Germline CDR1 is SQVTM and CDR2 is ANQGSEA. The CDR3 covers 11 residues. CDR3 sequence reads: CSAADTYEQYF. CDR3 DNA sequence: TGCAGCGCAGCAGATACCTACGAGCAGTACTTC.

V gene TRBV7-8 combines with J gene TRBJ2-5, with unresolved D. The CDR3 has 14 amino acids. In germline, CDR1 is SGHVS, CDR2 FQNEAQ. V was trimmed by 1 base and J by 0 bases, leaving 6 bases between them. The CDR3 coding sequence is TGTGCCAGCAGCTTAGTTTCGCACCAAGAGACCCAGTACTTC. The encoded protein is CASSLVSHQETQYF.

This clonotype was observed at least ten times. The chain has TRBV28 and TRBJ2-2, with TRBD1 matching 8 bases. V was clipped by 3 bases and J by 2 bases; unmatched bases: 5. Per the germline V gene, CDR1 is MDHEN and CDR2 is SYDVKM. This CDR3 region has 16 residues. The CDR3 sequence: CASSFLGQGNTGELFF. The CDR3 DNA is TGTGCCAGCAGTTTCCTTGGACAGGGAAACACCGGGGAGCTGTTTTTT.

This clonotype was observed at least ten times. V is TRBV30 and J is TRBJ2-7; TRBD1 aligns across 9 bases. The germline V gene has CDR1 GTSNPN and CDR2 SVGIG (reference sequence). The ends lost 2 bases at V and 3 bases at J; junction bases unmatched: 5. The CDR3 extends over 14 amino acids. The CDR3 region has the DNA TGTGCCTGGAGTTACGGGACAGGGATCTACGAGCAGTACTTC. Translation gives CAWSYGTGIYEQYF.

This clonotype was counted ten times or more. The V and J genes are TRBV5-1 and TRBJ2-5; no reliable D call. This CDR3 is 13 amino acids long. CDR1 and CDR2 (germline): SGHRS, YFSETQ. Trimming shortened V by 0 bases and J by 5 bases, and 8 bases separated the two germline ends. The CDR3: CASSLASVETQYF. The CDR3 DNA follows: TGCGCCAGCAGCTTGGCGTCAGTTGAGACCCAGTACTTC.

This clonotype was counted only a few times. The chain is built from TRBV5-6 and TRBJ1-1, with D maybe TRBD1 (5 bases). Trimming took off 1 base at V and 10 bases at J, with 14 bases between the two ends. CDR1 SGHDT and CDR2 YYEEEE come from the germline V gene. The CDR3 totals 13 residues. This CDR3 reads CASSLKPGRVAFF. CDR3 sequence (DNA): TGTGCCAGCAGCTTGAAGCCAGGGCGGGTAGCTTTCTTT.

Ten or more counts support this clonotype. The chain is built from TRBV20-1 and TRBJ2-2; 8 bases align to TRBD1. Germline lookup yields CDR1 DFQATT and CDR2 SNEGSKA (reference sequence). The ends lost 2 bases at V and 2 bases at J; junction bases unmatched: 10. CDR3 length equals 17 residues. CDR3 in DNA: TGCAGTGCTAGACAAATCCTGACAGGGGTTAACACCGGGGAGCTGTTTTTT. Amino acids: CSARQILTGVNTGELFF.

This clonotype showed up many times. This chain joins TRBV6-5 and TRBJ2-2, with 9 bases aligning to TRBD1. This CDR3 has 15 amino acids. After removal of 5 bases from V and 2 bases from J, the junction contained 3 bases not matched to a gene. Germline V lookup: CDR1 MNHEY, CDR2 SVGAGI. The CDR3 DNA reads TGTGCCAGCAGTATGGGACAGGGAAACACCGGGGAGCTGTTTTTT. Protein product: CASSMGQGNTGELFF.

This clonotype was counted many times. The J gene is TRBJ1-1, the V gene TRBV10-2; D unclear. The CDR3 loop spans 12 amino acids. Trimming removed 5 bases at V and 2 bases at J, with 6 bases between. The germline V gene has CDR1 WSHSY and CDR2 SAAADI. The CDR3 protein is CASSPPNTEAFF. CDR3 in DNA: TGCGCCAGCAGTCCCCCTAACACTGAAGCTTTCTTT.

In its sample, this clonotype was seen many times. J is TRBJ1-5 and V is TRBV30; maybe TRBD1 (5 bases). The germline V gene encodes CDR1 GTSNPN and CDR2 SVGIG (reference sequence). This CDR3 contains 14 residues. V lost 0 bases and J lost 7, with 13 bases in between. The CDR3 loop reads CAWSVYGGGQPQHF. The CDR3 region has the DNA TGTGCCTGGAGTGTATACGGGGGAGGGCAGCCCCAGCATTTT.

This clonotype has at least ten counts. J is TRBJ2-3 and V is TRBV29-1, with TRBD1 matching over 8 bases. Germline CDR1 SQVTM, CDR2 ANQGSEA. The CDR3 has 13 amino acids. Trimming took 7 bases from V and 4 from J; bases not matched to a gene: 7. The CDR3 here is CSGIPGGADTQYF. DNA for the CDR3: TGCAGCGGGATCCCAGGGGGCGCAGATACGCAGTATTTT.

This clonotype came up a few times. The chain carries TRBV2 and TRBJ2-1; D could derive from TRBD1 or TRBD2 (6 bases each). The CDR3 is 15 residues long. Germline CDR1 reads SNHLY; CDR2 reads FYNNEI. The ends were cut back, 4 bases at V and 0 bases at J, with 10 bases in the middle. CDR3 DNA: TGTGCCAGCAGTGTCGGGGGCCTCTCCTACAATGAGCAGTTCTTC. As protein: CASSVGGLSYNEQFF.

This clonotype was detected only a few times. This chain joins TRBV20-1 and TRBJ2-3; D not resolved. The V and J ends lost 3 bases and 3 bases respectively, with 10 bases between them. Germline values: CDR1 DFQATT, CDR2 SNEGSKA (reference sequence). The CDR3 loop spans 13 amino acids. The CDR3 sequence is CSARSPGTDTQYF. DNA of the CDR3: TGCAGTGCTAGGTCTCCGGGTACAGATACGCAGTATTTT.

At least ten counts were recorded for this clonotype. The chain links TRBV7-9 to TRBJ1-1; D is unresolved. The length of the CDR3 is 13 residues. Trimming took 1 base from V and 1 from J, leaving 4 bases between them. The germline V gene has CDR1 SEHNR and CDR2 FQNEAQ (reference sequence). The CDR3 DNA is TGTGCCAGCAGCTTAGATAGGAACACTGAAGCTTTCTTT. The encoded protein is CASSLDRNTEAFF.

The CDR3 DNA reads TGTGCCACCAGCAGAGAAGTCAGGAACACCGGGGAGCTGTTTTTT. Protein product: CATSREVRNTGELFF. The chain employs TRBV15 and TRBJ2-2; D is undetermined. This CDR3 spans 15 amino acids. Germline V CDR1 and CDR2: LNHNV, YYDKDF (reference sequence). V gave up 0 bases and J gave up 1 base, with 6 bases separating them.

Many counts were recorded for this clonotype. The CDR3 DNA reads as TGCGCCAGCAGCCTTAACCCCCGGGACAGGGGTTATGGCTACACCTTC. Translation: CASSLNPRDRGYGYTF. This chain connects TRBV4-1 to TRBJ1-2; 10 positions match TRBD1. J was trimmed by 5 bases and V by 4 bases; bases with no gene match: 10. The germline V gene has CDR1 MGHRA and CDR2 YSYEKL. The length of the CDR3 is 16 residues.

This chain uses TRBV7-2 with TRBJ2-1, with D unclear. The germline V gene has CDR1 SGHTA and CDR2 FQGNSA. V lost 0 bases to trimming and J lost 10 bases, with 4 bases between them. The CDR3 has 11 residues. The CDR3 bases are TGTGCCAGCAGCTTAGCGGGCGAGCAGTTCTTC. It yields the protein CASSLAGEQFF.

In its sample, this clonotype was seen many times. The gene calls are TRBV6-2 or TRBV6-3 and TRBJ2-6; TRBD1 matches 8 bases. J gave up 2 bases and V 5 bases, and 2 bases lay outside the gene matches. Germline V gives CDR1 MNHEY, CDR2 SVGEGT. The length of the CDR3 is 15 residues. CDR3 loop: CASSAGGAGANVLTF. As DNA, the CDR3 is TGTGCCAGCAGTGCAGGGGGCGCTGGGGCCAACGTCCTGACTTTC.

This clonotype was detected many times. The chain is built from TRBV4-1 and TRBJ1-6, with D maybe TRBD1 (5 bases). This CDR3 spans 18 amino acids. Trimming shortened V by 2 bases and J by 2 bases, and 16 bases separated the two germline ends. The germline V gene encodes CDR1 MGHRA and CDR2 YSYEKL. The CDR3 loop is CASSQWGPDGAYNSPLHF. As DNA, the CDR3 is TGCGCCAGCAGCCAATGGGGACCGGACGGTGCCTATAATTCACCCCTCCACTTT.

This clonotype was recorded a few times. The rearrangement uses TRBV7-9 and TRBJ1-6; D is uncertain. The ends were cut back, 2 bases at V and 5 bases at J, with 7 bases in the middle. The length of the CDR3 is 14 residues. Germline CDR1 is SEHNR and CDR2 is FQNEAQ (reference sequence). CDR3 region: CASSLRANNSPLHF. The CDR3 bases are TGTGCCAGCAGCTTAAGGGCCAATAATTCACCCCTCCACTTT.

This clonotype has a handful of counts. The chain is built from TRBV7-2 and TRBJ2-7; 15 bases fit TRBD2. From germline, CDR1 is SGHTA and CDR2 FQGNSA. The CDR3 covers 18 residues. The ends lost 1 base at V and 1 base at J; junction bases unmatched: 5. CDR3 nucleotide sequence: TGTGCCAGCAGCTTAGGGACTAGCGGGAGGGCCGGATCCTACGAGCAGTACTTC. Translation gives CASSLGTSGRAGSYEQYF.

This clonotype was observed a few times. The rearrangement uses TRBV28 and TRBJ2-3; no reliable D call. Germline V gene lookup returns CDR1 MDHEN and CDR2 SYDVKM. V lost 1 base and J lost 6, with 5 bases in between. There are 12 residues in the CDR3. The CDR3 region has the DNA TGTGCCAGCAGTTTATTGGGGGATACGCAGTATTTT. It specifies CASSLLGDTQYF. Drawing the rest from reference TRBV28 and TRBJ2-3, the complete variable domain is DVKVTQSSRYLVKRTGEKVFLECVQDMDHENMFWYRQDPGLGLRLIYFSYDVKMKEKGDIPEGYSVSREKKERFSLILESASTNQTSMYLCASSLLGDTQYFGPGTRLTVL.

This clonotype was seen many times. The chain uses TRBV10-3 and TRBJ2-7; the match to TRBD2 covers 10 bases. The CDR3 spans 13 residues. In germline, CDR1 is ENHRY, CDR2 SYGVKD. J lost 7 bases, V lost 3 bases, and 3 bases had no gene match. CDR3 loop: CAISDSSGGEQYF. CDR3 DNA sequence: TGTGCCATCAGTGACTCTAGCGGGGGTGAGCAGTACTTC.

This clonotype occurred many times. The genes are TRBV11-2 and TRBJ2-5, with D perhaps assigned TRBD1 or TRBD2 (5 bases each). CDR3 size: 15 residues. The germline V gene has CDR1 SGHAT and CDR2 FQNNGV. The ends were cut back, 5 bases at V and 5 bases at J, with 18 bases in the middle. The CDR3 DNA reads TGTGCCAGCAGCGGTTGGGGGAACCGAGAGGAGACCCAGTACTTC. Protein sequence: CASSGWGNREETQYF.